The rows below give T cell receptor beta chains drawn from one sample of a study of cytomegalovirus exposure and HLA in healthy donors. Produced via immunoSEQ multiplex PCR; TCRdb's table is partial and in-frame only. The repertoire has some 70,000 clones, under 80% of them found once; the top ten carry 14%. The specimen was PBMCs. The origin of the receptors is a male donor in good health and CMV-seropositive. Each CDR3 is given with its conserved first and last residue. D genes are given only for firm matches. Only some rows state a clone size, as once, few, many or a class for expanded clones.

>TRBV5-1|-|TRBJ2-3|-
CASSFQSGTDTQYF
TGCGCCAGCAGTTTTCAAAGCGGGACAGATACGCAGTATTTT
>TRBV20-1|-|TRBJ1-1|-
CSAGAWGEAFF
TGCAGTGCTGGGGCCTGGGGTGAAGCTTTCTTT
>TRBV6-5|few|TRBJ1-3|TRBD1
CASSYSTGESGNTIYF
TGTGCCAGCAGTTACTCGACAGGGGAGAGTGGAAACACCATATATTTT
>TRBV7-9|-|TRBJ2-1|TRBD1
CASSFGQGAGNEQFF
TGTGCCAGCAGCTTTGGGCAGGGGGCAGGCAATGAGCAGTTCTTC
>TRBV7-2|-|TRBJ1-2|-
CASSPGTFRNYGYTF
TGTGCCAGCAGCCCAGGGACATTTAGGAACTATGGCTACACCTTC
>TRBV19|-|TRBJ1-4|TRBD1
CASKQGVNEKLFF
TGTGCCAGTAAACAGGGGGTGAATGAAAAACTGTTTTTT
>TRBV19|-|TRBJ2-1|TRBD2
CASSITPGLAGVHEQFF
TGTGCCAGTAGTATAACACCGGGACTAGCGGGAGTCCATGAGCAGTTCTTC
>TRBV27|once|TRBJ1-1|-
CASSLLGAGPNTEAFF
TGTGCCAGCAGTTTATTGGGAGCCGGACCGAACACTGAAGCTTTCTTT
>TRBV2|once|TRBJ1-2|-
CASSESGSYGYTF
TGTGCCAGCAGTGAATCAGGCAGTTATGGCTACACCTTC
>TRBV18|-|TRBJ2-7|TRBD1
CASSPPGQGYEQYF
TGTGCCAGCTCACCCCCGGGACAGGGGTACGAGCAGTACTTC
>TRBV30|few|TRBJ1-2|-
CAWRAGRGDYGYTF
TGTGCCTGGAGAGCAGGGAGGGGAGACTATGGCTACACCTTC
>TRBV28|few|TRBJ1-4|TRBD1
CASNSPGTGGVKLFF
TGTGCCAGCAATTCCCCCGGGACAGGGGGTGTAAAACTGTTTTTT
>TRBV2|few|TRBJ2-5|-
CASSEGIQETQYF
TGTGCCAGCAGTGAAGGTATTCAAGAGACCCAGTACTTC
>TRBV5-1|-|TRBJ2-1|TRBD2
CASRAGANEQFF
TGCGCCAGCAGGGCGGGAGCAAATGAGCAGTTCTTC
>TRBV19|few|TRBJ1-1|-
CASSMAGGGTEAFF
TGTGCCAGTAGTATGGCGGGGGGTGGCACTGAAGCTTTCTTT
>TRBV5-1|-|TRBJ1-5|-
CASSLGESNQPQHF
TGCGCCAGCAGCTTGGGAGAGAGTAATCAGCCCCAGCATTTT
>TRBV14|-|TRBJ2-4|TRBD2
CASSPGLPKNIQYF
TGTGCCAGCAGCCCGGGACTACCCAAAAACATTCAGTACTTC
>TRBV5-8|few|TRBJ1-6|TRBD1
CASTSQGARSPLHF
TGTGCCAGCACCTCTCAGGGGGCCCGATCACCCCTCCACTTT
>TRBV7-9|-|TRBJ2-3|TRBD2
CASRSGLAATDTQYF
TGTGCCAGTCGCTCGGGCCTAGCGGCCACAGATACGCAGTATTTT
>TRBV9|few|TRBJ2-5|TRBD2
CASSAGLGEETQYF
TGTGCCAGCAGCGCGGGACTAGGGGAAGAGACCCAGTACTTC
>TRBV5-1|-|TRBJ2-5|-
CASSLLEGQETQYF
TGCGCCAGCAGCTTGTTGGAGGGCCAAGAGACCCAGTACTTC
>TRBV18|few|TRBJ2-7|TRBD1
CASSPLNRQGGEQYF
TGTGCCAGCTCACCACTCAATAGACAGGGGGGGGAGCAGTACTTC
>TRBV10-2|-|TRBJ1-4|-
CARNGGAGEKLFF
TGCGCCAGAAATGGGGGGGCAGGTGAAAAACTGTTTTTT
>TRBV30|-|TRBJ2-5|-
CAFGGGRETQYF
TGTGCCTTTGGAGGTGGGAGAGAGACCCAGTACTTC
>TRBV15|-|TRBJ1-5|TRBD1
CATIHSGQGGQPQHF
TGTGCCACCATCCACTCGGGACAGGGAGGACAGCCCCAGCATTTT
>TRBV11-2|-|TRBJ1-6|TRBD1
CASSLNGLGQLNSPLHF
TGTGCCAGCAGCTTAAACGGCCTGGGACAGCTCAATTCACCCCTCCACTTT
>TRBV27|-|TRBJ1-2|TRBD1
CASRIGTDYGYTF
TGTGCCAGCAGGATCGGGACAGACTATGGCTACACCTTC
>TRBV4-3|few|TRBJ1-5|-
CASSLSTIGGNQPQHF
TGCGCCAGCAGCCTGAGTACAATCGGGGGCAATCAGCCCCAGCATTTT
>TRBV18|once|TRBJ1-3|TRBD1
CASSLNPGTGSGNTIYF
TGTGCCAGCTCACTAAACCCTGGGACAGGCTCTGGAAACACCATATATTTT
>TRBV7-6|-|TRBJ2-7|-
CASRFGSDTEQYF
TGTGCCAGCAGATTCGGTAGCGACACAGAGCAGTACTTC
>TRBV5-6|few|TRBJ2-2|TRBD2
CASTGLARNTGELFF
TGTGCCAGCACCGGACTAGCGAGGAACACCGGGGAGCTGTTTTTT
>TRBV7-2|-|TRBJ1-2|-
CASSLPGVHGYTF
TGTGCCAGCAGCTTACCAGGGGTCCATGGCTACACCTTC
>TRBV29-1|-|TRBJ2-1|-
CSVLRGVNEQFF
TGCAGCGTTCTCCGTGGAGTGAATGAGCAGTTCTTC
>TRBV10-3|-|TRBJ1-2|-
CAISESQGGGYTF
TGTGCCATCAGTGAGTCTCAGGGAGGTGGCTACACCTTC
>TRBV5-1|-|TRBJ2-7|TRBD2
CASSLRDRLAGINEQYF
TGCGCCAGCAGCTTACGAGACCGACTAGCGGGAATAAACGAGCAGTACTTC
>TRBV5-8|-|TRBJ2-5|TRBD1
CASSQNRQGAGETQYF
TGCGCCAGCAGCCAAAACCGACAGGGGGCGGGGGAGACCCAGTACTTC
>TRBV30|-|TRBJ1-3|-
CAWSATRGGNTIYF
TGTGCCTGGAGTGCCACCCGGGGTGGAAACACCATATATTTT
>TRBV7-2|-|TRBJ2-1|TRBD2
CASIGTRGLRNEQFF
TGTGCCAGCATTGGGACTAGGGGTTTACGGAATGAGCAGTTCTTC
>TRBV11-2|-|TRBJ1-1|-
CASSQERGRLRLNTEAFF
TGTGCCAGCAGTCAAGAACGGGGTCGGCTGAGACTGAACACTGAAGCTTTCTTT
>TRBV19|-|TRBJ2-5|TRBD1
CASSEGQGETQYF
TGTGCCAGTAGTGAAGGACAGGGAGAGACCCAGTACTTC
>TRBV19|-|TRBJ2-2|-
CASSMGRRQVRTGELFF
TGTGCCAGTAGTATGGGCAGGCGACAGGTTCGCACCGGGGAGCTGTTTTTT
>TRBV30|-|TRBJ2-7|-
CAWSVFSYEQYF
TGTGCCTGGAGTGTTTTCAGCTACGAGCAGTACTTC